This T cell receptor (beta chain) was captured by sequencing in a study of OX40 agonist ivuxolimab in advanced cancers. On the study more broadly: Patients in dose escalation had liver, melanoma, kidney or head and neck cancers. Study-wide points: Normalized T-cell clonal expansion was also low in a subset of nonresponders.

TCRdb's copy holds only in-frame clones and misses some; the assay was immunoSEQ multiplex PCR. This sample carries some 6,000 clones, under 80% of them seen once, and the ten largest clones take 20% to 25%. Comment on this clone: Its antigen is not known.

Patients with autoimmune history or systemic immunosuppression were excluded. Samples of blood were obtained at baseline, on cycle 4 day 1, and on cycle 7 day 1. The CDR3 totals 14 residues. Deletions cut 2 bases from V and 6 bases from J, with 8 bases between. The germline V gene has CDR1 SEHNR and CDR2 FQNEAQ (reference sequence). The rearrangement links TRBV7-9 to TRBJ1-6; possibly TRBD1 for D (5 bases). This specimen was CD4+ or CD8+ T cells sorted from blood, taken in a trial of the OX40 agonist ivuxolimab. The source of this sequence is an adult with an advanced solid tumor such as melanoma, head and neck, liver or kidney cancer. CDR3 loop: CASSLNQGNSPLHF. The CDR3 DNA reads TGTGCCAGCAGCTTAAACCAGGGTAATTCACCCCTCCACTTT.